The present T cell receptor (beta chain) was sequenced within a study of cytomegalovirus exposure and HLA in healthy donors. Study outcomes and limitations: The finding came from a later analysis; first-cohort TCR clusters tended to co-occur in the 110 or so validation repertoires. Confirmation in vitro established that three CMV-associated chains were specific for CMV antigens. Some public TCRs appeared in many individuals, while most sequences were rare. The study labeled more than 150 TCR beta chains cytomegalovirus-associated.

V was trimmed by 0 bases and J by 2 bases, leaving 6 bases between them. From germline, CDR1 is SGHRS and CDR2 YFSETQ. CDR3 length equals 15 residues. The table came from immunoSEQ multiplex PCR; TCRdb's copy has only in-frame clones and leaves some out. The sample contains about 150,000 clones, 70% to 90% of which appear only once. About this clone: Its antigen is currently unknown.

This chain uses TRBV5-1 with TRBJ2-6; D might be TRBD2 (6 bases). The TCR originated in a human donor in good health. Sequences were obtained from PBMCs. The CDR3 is CASSLGRAGANVLTF. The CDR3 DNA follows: TGCGCCAGCAGCTTGGGGAGGGCTGGGGCCAACGTCCTGACTTTC. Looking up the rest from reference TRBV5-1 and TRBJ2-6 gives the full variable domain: KAGVTQTPRYLIKTRGQQVTLSCSPISGHRSVSWYQQTPGQGLQFLFEYFSETQRNKGNFPGRFSGRQFSNSRSEMNVSTLELGDSALYLCASSLGRAGANVLTFGAGSRLTVL.